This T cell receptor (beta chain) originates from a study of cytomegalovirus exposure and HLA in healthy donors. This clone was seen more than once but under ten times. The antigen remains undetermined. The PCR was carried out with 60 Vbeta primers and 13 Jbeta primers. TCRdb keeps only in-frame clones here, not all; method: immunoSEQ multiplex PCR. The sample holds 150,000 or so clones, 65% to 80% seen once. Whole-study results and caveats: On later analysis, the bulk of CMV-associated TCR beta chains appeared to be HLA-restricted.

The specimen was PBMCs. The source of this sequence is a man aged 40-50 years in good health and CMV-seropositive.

The CDR3 nucleotides are TGTGCCAGCAGTTACTCCAGGGCTGGGGCCAACGTCCTGACTTTC. It codes for CASSYSRAGANVLTF. The genes are TRBV6-5 and TRBJ2-6, with D tentatively TRBD1 (5 bases). Germline values: CDR1 MNHEY, CDR2 SVGAGI. CDR3 length: 15 amino acids. Trimming cost V 0 bases and J 2 bases, with 5 bases left between them.